Shown below are 21 T cell receptor beta chains from a single sample sequenced in a study of control samples from healthy donors and cancer patients. This table comes from immunoSEQ multiplex PCR, and its TCRdb copy is limited to in-frame clones, with some not included. In the table there are tens of thousands of clones, roughly 89% of which are singletons. The specimen was PBMCs. The receptors stem from a man in his fifties or sixties with colorectal cancer.

The chain links TRBV4-3 to TRBJ1-4, with 7 bases lining up with TRBD1. Germline CDR1 is LGHNA and CDR2 is YSLEER. With V trimmed by 1 base and J by 7 bases, 6 bases remained unmatched. This CDR3 region has 15 residues. In DNA form, the CDR3 reads TGCGCCAGCAGCCAAGGACAGGGAAAAGGTGAAAAACTGTTTTTT. It encodes CASSQGQGKGEKLFF.

The J gene is TRBJ1-2, the V gene TRBV28; no firm D call. Germline CDR1 MDHEN, CDR2 SYDVKM. Trimming left V 10 bases short and J 5 bases short, with 11 bases between. This CDR3 has 11 residues. The DNA for the CDR3 is TGTGCCACATGGAAAATGTATGGCTACACCTTC. It specifies CATWKMYGYTF.

The rearrangement uses TRBV7-7 and TRBJ2-5, with 7 bases aligning to TRBD1. CDR3 length equals 14 residues. The J segment lost 5 bases and the V segment lost 3 bases, leaving 6 bases of the junction unmatched. CDR1 SSHAT and CDR2 FNYEAQ come from the germline V gene (reference sequence). The DNA for the CDR3 is TGTGCCAGCAGCTTGACAGGGACCAGGGAGACCCAGTACTTC. Protein: CASSLTGTRETQYF.

The rearrangement joins TRBV24-1 to TRBJ2-3; 7 bases match TRBD2. V lost 9 bases, J lost 2 bases, and 10 bases stayed unmatched. This CDR3 has 15 amino acids. CDR1 and CDR2 from the germline V gene are KGHDR and SFDVKD. The CDR3 bases are TGTGCCACCTCCCCCGGAGCGGGGCCCACAGATACGCAGTATTTT. Translation gives CATSPGAGPTDTQYF.

The chain uses TRBV15 and TRBJ1-6; D perhaps matches TRBD1 (5 bases). CDR1 and CDR2 from the germline V gene are LNHNV and YYDKDF (reference sequence). CDR3 length: 15 amino acids. The V gene lost 1 base and the J gene lost 9 bases, with 13 bases spanning the gap. This CDR3 reads CATSRVGGAGSPLHF. The CDR3 DNA sequence: TGTGCCACCAGCAGAGTGGGAGGGGCCGGTTCACCCCTCCACTTT.

A few counts support this clone. The chain joins TRBV18 to TRBJ1-3, with D unresolved. The V end was cut by 2 bases, the J end by 4 bases, with 9 bases between. There are 14 residues in the CDR3. Germline loops: CDR1 KGHSH, CDR2 LQKENI. CDR3 DNA sequence: TGTGCCAGCTCACCAAAGGGAAAGGGAAACACCATATATTTT. Amino acid sequence: CASSPKGKGNTIYF.

This chain uses TRBV12-3 or TRBV12-4 with TRBJ2-1; D remains unclear. V dropped 4 bases and J dropped 0 bases, with 4 bases sitting between them. The CDR3 is 13 residues long. CDR3 in DNA: TGTGCCAGCAGTTCGAGCTCCTACAATGAGCAGTTCTTC. Protein product: CASSSSSYNEQFF.

The J gene is TRBJ2-3, the V gene TRBV19; 9 bases align to TRBD2. The germline CDR1 and CDR2 sequences are LNHDA and SQIVND (reference sequence). J was trimmed by 5 bases and V by 5 bases; bases with no gene match: 11. This CDR3 has 16 residues. The CDR3 DNA reads as TGTGCCAGTAGTCTCAGAGCGGGGGGCGAGGGAGATACGCAGTATTTT. Its translation is CASSLRAGGEGDTQYF. Combining the CDR3 with reference TRBV19 and TRBJ2-3 gives the whole variable domain DGGITQSPKYLFRKEGQNVTLSCEQNLNHDAMYWYRQDPGQGLRLIYYSQIVNDFQKGDIAEGYSVSREKKESFPLTVTSAQKNPTAFYLCASSLRAGGEGDTQYFGPGTRLTVL.

For this clone: A read error may produce the germline difference seen at one junction end. The gene calls are TRBV3-1 (or the pseudogene TRBV3-2) and TRBJ2-5; maybe TRBD2 (6 bases). The CDR3 spans 15 residues. Germline CDR1 reads LGHDT; CDR2 reads YNNKEL (reference sequence). The CDR3 DNA sequence: TGTGCCAGCAGACAAGGGCGGGGCCGACAAGAGACCCAGTACTTC. Amino acid sequence: CASRQGRGRQETQYF.

The J gene is TRBJ1-1, the V gene TRBV15; no clear D. Germline assignment: CDR1 LNHNV and CDR2 YYDKDF (reference sequence). Deletions cut 0 bases from V and 5 bases from J, with 10 bases between. This CDR3 is 14 amino acids long. The CDR3 sequence: CATSRDLGKTEAFF. CDR3 nucleotide sequence: TGTGCCACCAGCAGAGATTTGGGTAAGACTGAAGCTTTCTTT.

The genes are TRBV7-9 and TRBJ1-2, with 9 bases identical to TRBD1. Trimming removed 3 bases from V and 6 bases from J; junction bases left unmatched: 2. This CDR3 is built from 13 residues. The germline V gene has CDR1 SEHNR and CDR2 FQNEAQ (reference sequence). CDR3: CASSFGDRDGYTF. In DNA form, the CDR3 reads TGTGCCAGCAGCTTCGGGGACAGGGATGGCTACACCTTC.

The V and J genes are TRBV5-1 and TRBJ2-5; D is uncertain. CDR3 length: 16 amino acids. The V gene lost 0 bases and the J gene lost 2 bases, with 14 bases spanning the gap. The germline V gene encodes CDR1 SGHRS and CDR2 YFSETQ. The CDR3 loop reads CASSLGSVQEQETQYF. Here the CDR3 DNA reads TGCGCCAGCAGCTTGGGGTCGGTTCAGGAACAAGAGACCCAGTACTTC.

This chain connects TRBV6-5 to TRBJ2-2; 9 nucleotides align to TRBD2. Germline assignment: CDR1 MNHEY and CDR2 SVGAGI. V shed 7 bases and J 8 bases; nucleotides not matched to a gene: 11. This CDR3 has 15 amino acids. CDR3 residues: CASTRKAGGLGELFF. The DNA for the CDR3 is TGTGCCAGCACTCGGAAGGCGGGAGGGTTAGGGGAGCTGTTTTTT.

Only one count was recorded for this clone. This chain links TRBV14 with TRBJ1-2; 7 bases match TRBD1. Germline lookup yields CDR1 SGHDN and CDR2 FVKESK. J gave up 5 bases and V 2 bases, and 8 bases lay outside the gene matches. The CDR3 runs 15 residues. The CDR3 spells CASSQFPGTVYGYTF. The CDR3 nucleotides read TGTGCCAGCAGCCAATTTCCCGGGACAGTATATGGCTACACCTTC. The full variable domain, its missing parts supplied by reference TRBV14 and TRBJ1-2, is EAGVTQFPSHSVIEKGQTVTLRCDPISGHDNLYWYRRVMGKEIKFLLHFVKESKQDESGMPNNRFLAERTGGTYSTLKVQPAELEDSGVYFCASSQFPGTVYGYTFGSGTRLTVV.

This chain uses TRBV15 with TRBJ2-7; unclear D gene. The CDR3 is 13 amino acids. Trimming took 0 bases from V and 7 from J, leaving 10 bases between them. CDR1 and CDR2 from the germline V gene are LNHNV and YYDKDF (reference sequence). The CDR3 region is CATSRDLQTEQYF. The CDR3 DNA is TGTGCCACCAGCAGAGATCTCCAAACGGAGCAGTACTTC.

The chain combines TRBV5-1 with TRBJ1-6; no clear D. The length of the CDR3 is 15 residues. Trimming took 0 bases from V and 4 from J, leaving 8 bases between them. The germline gives CDR1 SGHRS, CDR2 YFSETQ. As DNA, the CDR3 is TGCGCCAGCAGCTTGGACGTTGGATATAATTCACCCCTCCACTTT. The encoded protein is CASSLDVGYNSPLHF.

This clone occurred a few times. The rearrangement uses TRBV30 and TRBJ2-3; possibly TRBD1 for D (6 bases). Germline assignment: CDR1 GTSNPN and CDR2 SVGIG (reference sequence). With 2 bases removed from V and 2 bases from J, the gap between germline ends came to 17 bases. CDR3 size: 16 residues. CDR3 DNA sequence: TGTGCCTGGAGTCGAGGTACAGGGACCTTCACAGATACGCAGTATTTT. It codes for CAWSRGTGTFTDTQYF.

This clone was observed a few times. The chain has TRBV5-1 and TRBJ2-7; 7 nucleotides match TRBD1. The CDR3 runs to 15 residues. Germline CDR1 and CDR2: SGHRS and YFSETQ. V was clipped by 3 bases and J by 2 bases; unmatched bases: 8. This CDR3 reads CASSYWTGGTYEQYF. The CDR3 DNA follows: TGCGCCAGCAGCTACTGGACAGGAGGTACCTACGAGCAGTACTTC. Filled out from reference TRBV5-1 and TRBJ2-7, the complete variable domain reads KAGVTQTPRYLIKTRGQQVTLSCSPISGHRSVSWYQQTPGQGLQFLFEYFSETQRNKGNFPGRFSGRQFSNSRSEMNVSTLELGDSALYLCASSYWTGGTYEQYFGPGTRLTVT.

The J gene is TRBJ2-5, the V gene TRBV7-2, with TRBD1 identical over 8 bases. In germline, CDR1 is SGHTA, CDR2 FQGNSA. The CDR3 consists of 14 residues. V trimming: 5 bases; J trimming: 2 bases; junction bases outside the gene matches: 4. For the CDR3, the DNA is TGTGCCAGCAGCCAGCAGGGGGCTCAAGAGACCCAGTACTTC. This gives the protein CASSQQGAQETQYF.

The chain uses TRBV9 and TRBJ2-7, with D possibly being TRBD1 or TRBD2 (5 bases each). Between the trimmed V and J ends, which lost 3 bases and 4 bases, there was a span of 11 bases. The CDR3 totals 13 residues. From germline, CDR1 is SGDLS and CDR2 YYNGEE. The CDR3 DNA is TGTGCCAGCAGCGCGGGGACGGGATACGAGCAGTACTTC. It codes for CASSAGTGYEQYF.

V usage is TRBV11-1 and J usage is TRBJ1-1; weak D call: TRBD1 (5 bases). This CDR3 contains 15 residues. Germline V CDR1 and CDR2: SGHAT, FQDESV (reference sequence). V was trimmed by 5 bases and J by 1 base, leaving 14 bases between them. Here the CDR3 reads CASSLQGPTNTEAFF. In DNA, the CDR3 is TGTGCCAGCAGCCTCCAGGGACCGACGAACACTGAAGCTTTCTTT.